Presented here are 13 T cell receptor beta chains from one specimen sequenced in a study of T-cell memory formation after mild COVID-19 (dated by TCRdb to 2020 to 2022). The library was built by means of 5' RACE. Reads for this sample came from an Illumina NovaSeq 6000. The public sequencing data were trimmed at Q25 with fastp and processed into clonotypes with MiXCR by TCRdb, which kept only in-frame beta chains. When rows share a CDR3 protein, they turn into one entry using the most common DNA and genes. The sample profile shows over 250,000 distinct CDR3 sequences; 15% to 20% of them were found once. The ten largest clones add up to 22% of the sample. The sequenced material came from PBMCs or a T cell subset sorted from them (not recorded which). All receptors derive from a man younger than 35 who had mild COVID-19 (a few samples of this study predate the infection). The sample titles of this study are shuffled in the database, so cell type and time point are left out; the donor was told from shared clones.

This clonotype was observed at least ten times. The chain uses TRBV27 and TRBJ2-7; the match to TRBD1 covers 7 bases. Germline CDR1 reads MNHEY; CDR2 reads SMNVEV (reference sequence). The CDR3 consists of 13 residues. V was clipped by 6 bases and J by 3 bases; unmatched bases: 5. The CDR3 reads CASSTGQLYEQYF. CDR3 nucleotide sequence: TGTGCCAGCAGCACGGGACAGCTCTACGAGCAGTACTTC.

The table lists this clonotype with a few counts. The CDR3 protein is CSVERGAPNTEAFF. The CDR3 DNA reads as TGCAGCGTTGAGAGGGGGGCCCCGAACACTGAAGCTTTCTTT. V usage is TRBV29-1 and J usage is TRBJ1-1; a weak D match, TRBD1 (6 bases). Germline V lookup: CDR1 SQVTM, CDR2 ANQGSEA. V lost 3 bases, J lost 1 base, and 12 bases lay in between. This CDR3 is built from 14 residues.

The V call is TRBV4-2, the J call TRBJ1-5; a possible D gene is TRBD1 (6 bases). This CDR3 has 16 residues. The germline V and J ends were trimmed by 4 bases and 3 bases, with 16 bases remaining between them. Looked up from germline, CDR1 is LGHNA and CDR2 is YNFKEQ. The CDR3 bases are TGTGCCAGCAGCCCAGGTAATCAGGGGCCCAATCAGCCCCAGCATTTT. This encodes CASSPGNQGPNQPQHF.

This clonotype turned up a few times. The chain has TRBV7-9 and TRBJ1-2; a possible D gene is TRBD1 (6 bases). V lost 5 bases to trimming and J lost 0 bases, with 13 bases between them. The length of the CDR3 is 15 residues. Germline V gives CDR1 SEHNR, CDR2 FQNEAQ (reference sequence). The DNA of the CDR3 is TGTGCCAGCAGCCCACAGGGCACAGCTAACTATGGCTACACCTTC. Translated, it gives CASSPQGTANYGYTF.

The V gene is TRBV7-2, the J gene TRBJ1-5; perhaps TRBD1 as D (6 bases). Germline V gene sequence: CDR1 SGHTA, CDR2 FQGNSA. Trimming cost V 5 bases and J 2 bases, with 16 bases left between them. The CDR3 is 16 amino acids. The CDR3 is CASSRGGIIGNQPQHF. CDR3 in DNA: TGTGCCAGCAGCAGGGGGGGTATAATAGGCAATCAGCCCCAGCATTTT. Complete variable domain (other parts from reference TRBV7-2 and TRBJ1-5): GAGVSQSPSNKVTEKGKDVELRCDPISGHTALYWYRQSLGQGLEFLIYFQGNSAPDKSGLPSDRFSAERTGGSVSTLTIQRTQQEDSAVYLCASSRGGIIGNQPQHFGDGTRLSIL.

The chain carries TRBV12-3 or TRBV12-4 and TRBJ2-1; D is undetermined. V was shortened by 4 bases and J by 5 bases, with 12 bases between the two germline ends. The CDR3 runs to 14 residues. The CDR3 spells CASSWSRRNNEQFF. The DNA of the CDR3 is TGTGCCAGCAGTTGGAGTCGGCGGAACAATGAGCAGTTCTTC.

This clonotype was seen a handful of times. The chain links TRBV5-1 to TRBJ1-4, with 7 bases fitting TRBD1. This CDR3 region has 14 residues. The J segment lost 7 bases and the V segment lost 5 bases, leaving 8 bases of the junction unmatched. The germline CDR1 and CDR2 sequences are SGHRS and YFSETQ. This chain's CDR3 is CASSLQGIREKLFF. The DNA of the CDR3 is TGCGCCAGCAGTCTACAGGGGATACGTGAAAAACTGTTTTTT.

This clonotype was detected a few times. The V and J genes are TRBV6-2 or TRBV6-3 and TRBJ1-1; TRBD1 aligns across 10 bases. The CDR3 has 17 amino acids. Germline loops: CDR1 MNHEY, CDR2 SVGEGT. The V segment lost 2 bases and the J segment 1 base; nucleotides outside the gene matches: 7. The CDR3 region is CASSYPWDRGTNTEAFF. The CDR3, as DNA: TGTGCCAGCAGTTACCCCTGGGACAGGGGAACGAACACTGAAGCTTTCTTT.

This clonotype has just a few counts. The rearrangement links TRBV10-3 to TRBJ1-4, with 7 bases identical to TRBD1. Germline V gene data show CDR1 as ENHRY and CDR2 as SYGVKD. V trimming: 3 bases; J trimming: 10 bases; junction bases outside the gene matches: 8. The length of the CDR3 is 14 residues. CDR3 DNA: TGTGCCATCAGTGACCGGCAGGGGGAAGGAAAACTGTTTTTT. Protein: CAISDRQGEGKLFF.

The V call is TRBV6-5, the J call TRBJ2-7; D gene ambiguous. The CDR3 runs 15 residues. Trimming stripped 6 bases from V and 2 bases from J, with 17 bases between. CDR1 and CDR2 from the germline V gene are MNHEY and SVGAGI. Written as DNA, the CDR3 is TGTGCCAGCAGCTCCTCTACGGTAACAGCCTACGAGCAGTACTTC. As protein: CASSSSTVTAYEQYF.

The V and J genes are TRBV7-9 and TRBJ1-5; 11 bases align to TRBD1. Germline CDR1 reads SEHNR; CDR2 reads FQNEAQ (reference sequence). This CDR3 region has 15 residues. Losses at the gene ends were 4 bases for V and 5 bases for J; bases not matched to a gene: 4. CDR3 sequence reads: CASSSGQGVHQPQHF. The CDR3, as DNA: TGTGCCAGCAGCTCGGGACAGGGGGTTCATCAGCCCCAGCATTTT. Using reference TRBV7-9 and TRBJ1-5 for the parts outside the CDR3, the full variable domain is DTGVSQNPRHKITKRGQNVTFRCDPISEHNRLYWYRQTLGQGPEFLTYFQNEAQLEKSRLLSDRFSAERPKGSFSTLEIQRTEQGDSAMYLCASSSGQGVHQPQHFGDGTRLSIL.

This clonotype was seen at least ten times. The rearrangement links TRBV5-1 to TRBJ2-5; 12 bases line up with TRBD1. The CDR3 runs 18 residues. Germline V gene lookup returns CDR1 SGHRS and CDR2 YFSETQ. Trimming cost V 3 bases and J 3 bases; bases outside gene matches: 12. CDR3 bases: TGCGCCAGCAGCTCCGGGACAGGGGGCTTCGTTTTGAAAGAGACCCAGTACTTC. This translates into CASSSGTGGFVLKETQYF.

The chain employs TRBV10-1 and TRBJ2-1; D is possibly TRBD1 or TRBD2 (5 bases each). The CDR3 runs to 15 residues. V gave up 0 bases and J gave up 8 bases, with 14 bases separating them. Germline CDR1 and CDR2: WNHNN and SYGVQD (reference sequence). The CDR3 protein is CASSESRGGWDEQFF. CDR3 nucleotide sequence: TGCGCCAGCAGTGAGTCCCGGGGCGGTTGGGATGAGCAGTTCTTC.